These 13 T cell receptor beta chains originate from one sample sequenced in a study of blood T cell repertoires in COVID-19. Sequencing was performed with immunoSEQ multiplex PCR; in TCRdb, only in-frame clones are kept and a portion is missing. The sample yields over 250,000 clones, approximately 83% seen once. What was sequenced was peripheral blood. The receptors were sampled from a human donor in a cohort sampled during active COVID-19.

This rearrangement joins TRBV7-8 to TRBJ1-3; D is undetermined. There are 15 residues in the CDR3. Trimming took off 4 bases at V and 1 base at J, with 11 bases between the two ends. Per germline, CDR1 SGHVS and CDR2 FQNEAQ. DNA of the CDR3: TGTGCCAGCAGCTCCTCGAGCCGGTCTGGAAACACCATATATTTT. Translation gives CASSSSSRSGNTIYF. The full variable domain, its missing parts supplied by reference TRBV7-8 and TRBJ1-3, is GAGVSQSPRYKVAKRGQDVALRCDPISGHVSLFWYQQALGQGPEFLTYFQNEAQLDKSGLPSDRFFAERPEGSVSTLKIQRTQQEDSAVYLCASSSSSRSGNTIYFGEGSWLTVV.

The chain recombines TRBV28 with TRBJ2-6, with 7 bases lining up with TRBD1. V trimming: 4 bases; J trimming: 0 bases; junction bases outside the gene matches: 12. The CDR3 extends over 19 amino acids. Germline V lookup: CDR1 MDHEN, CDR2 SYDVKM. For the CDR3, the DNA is TGTGCCAGCAGTTCCGGGACAGATTTCCTCATCTCTGGGGCCAACGTCCTGACTTTC. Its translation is CASSSGTDFLISGANVLTF. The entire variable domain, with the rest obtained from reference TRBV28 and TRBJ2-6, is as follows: DVKVTQSSRYLVKRTGEKVFLECVQDMDHENMFWYRQDPGLGLRLIYFSYDVKMKEKGDIPEGYSVSREKKERFSLILESASTNQTSMYLCASSSGTDFLISGANVLTFGAGSRLTVL.

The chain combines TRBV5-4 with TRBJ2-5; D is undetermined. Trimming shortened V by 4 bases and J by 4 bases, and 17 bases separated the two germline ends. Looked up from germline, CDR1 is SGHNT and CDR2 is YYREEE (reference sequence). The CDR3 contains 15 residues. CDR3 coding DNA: TGTGCCAGCAGCGACCGGTCGCAGCGATCAGAGACCCAGTACTTC. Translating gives CASSDRSQRSETQYF.

CDR3 region: CASMLGAAGNTIYF. CDR3 DNA sequence: TGTGCCAGCATGTTAGGGGCGGCTGGAAACACCATATATTTT. The chain is built from TRBV6-5 and TRBJ1-3, with D tentatively TRBD1 (5 bases). Germline values: CDR1 MNHEY, CDR2 SVGAGI. V was trimmed by 7 bases and J by 2 bases, leaving 12 bases between them. This CDR3 spans 14 amino acids.

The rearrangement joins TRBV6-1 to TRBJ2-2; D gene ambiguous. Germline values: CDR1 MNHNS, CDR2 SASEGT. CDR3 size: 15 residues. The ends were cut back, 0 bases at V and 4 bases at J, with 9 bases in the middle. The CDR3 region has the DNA TGTGCCAGCAGTGAAGCTGGCCAACCCACCGGGGAGCTGTTTTTT. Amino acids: CASSEAGQPTGELFF.

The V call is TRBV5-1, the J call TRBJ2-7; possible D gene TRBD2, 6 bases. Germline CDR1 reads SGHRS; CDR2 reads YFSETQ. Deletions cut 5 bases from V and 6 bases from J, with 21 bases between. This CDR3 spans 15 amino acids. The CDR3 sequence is CASSVVRGGELEQYF. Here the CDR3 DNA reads TGCGCCAGCAGTGTAGTTAGAGGCGGGGAACTCGAGCAGTACTTC.

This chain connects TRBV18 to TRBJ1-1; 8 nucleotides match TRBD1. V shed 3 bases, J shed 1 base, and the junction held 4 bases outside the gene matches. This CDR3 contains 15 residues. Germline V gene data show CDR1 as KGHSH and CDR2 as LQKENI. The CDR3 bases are TGTGCCAGCTCACCTTCCGACAGGGGGAACACTGAAGCTTTCTTT. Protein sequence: CASSPSDRGNTEAFF.

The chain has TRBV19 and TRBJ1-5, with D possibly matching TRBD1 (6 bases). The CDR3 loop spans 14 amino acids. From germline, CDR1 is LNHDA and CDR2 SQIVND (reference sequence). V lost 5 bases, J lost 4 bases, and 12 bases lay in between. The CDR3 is CASSLQGMNQPQHF. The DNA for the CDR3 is TGTGCCAGTAGTCTACAGGGTATGAATCAGCCCCAGCATTTT. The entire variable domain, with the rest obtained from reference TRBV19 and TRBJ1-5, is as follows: DGGITQSPKYLFRKEGQNVTLSCEQNLNHDAMYWYRQDPGQGLRLIYYSQIVNDFQKGDIAEGYSVSREKKESFPLTVTSAQKNPTAFYLCASSLQGMNQPQHFGDGTRLSIL.

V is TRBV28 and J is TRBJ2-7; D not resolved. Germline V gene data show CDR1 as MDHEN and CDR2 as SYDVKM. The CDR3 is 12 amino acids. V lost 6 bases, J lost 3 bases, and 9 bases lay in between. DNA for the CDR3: TGTGCCAGCAGCACCCCAGGCTACGAGCAGTACTTC. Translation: CASSTPGYEQYF.

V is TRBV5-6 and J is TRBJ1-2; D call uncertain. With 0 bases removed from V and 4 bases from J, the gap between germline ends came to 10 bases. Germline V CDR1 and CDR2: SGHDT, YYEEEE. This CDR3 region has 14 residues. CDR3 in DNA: TGTGCCAGCAGCTTGGCCCGGGTGGTCTATGGCTACACCTTC. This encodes CASSLARVVYGYTF.

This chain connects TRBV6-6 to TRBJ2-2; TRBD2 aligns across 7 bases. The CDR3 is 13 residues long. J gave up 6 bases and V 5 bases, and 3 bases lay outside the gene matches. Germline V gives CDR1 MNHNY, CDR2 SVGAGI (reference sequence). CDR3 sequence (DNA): TGTGCCAGCAGTGGACTAGGGGCCGGGGAGCTGTTTTTT. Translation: CASSGLGAGELFF.

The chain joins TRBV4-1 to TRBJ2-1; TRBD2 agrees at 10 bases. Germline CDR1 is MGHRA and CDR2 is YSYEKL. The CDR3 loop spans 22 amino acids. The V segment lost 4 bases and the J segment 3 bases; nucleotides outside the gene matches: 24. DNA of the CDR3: TGCGCCAGCAGCCGTTGGGTAACTAGCGGGATAAATACTAGATGGGACTACAATGAGCAGTTCTTC. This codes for CASSRWVTSGINTRWDYNEQFF.

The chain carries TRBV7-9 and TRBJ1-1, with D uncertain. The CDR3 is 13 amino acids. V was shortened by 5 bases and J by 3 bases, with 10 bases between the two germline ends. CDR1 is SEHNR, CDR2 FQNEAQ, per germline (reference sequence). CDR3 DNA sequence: TGTGCCAGCAGCCCCGAGGCGGACACTGAAGCTTTCTTT. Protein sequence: CASSPEADTEAFF.